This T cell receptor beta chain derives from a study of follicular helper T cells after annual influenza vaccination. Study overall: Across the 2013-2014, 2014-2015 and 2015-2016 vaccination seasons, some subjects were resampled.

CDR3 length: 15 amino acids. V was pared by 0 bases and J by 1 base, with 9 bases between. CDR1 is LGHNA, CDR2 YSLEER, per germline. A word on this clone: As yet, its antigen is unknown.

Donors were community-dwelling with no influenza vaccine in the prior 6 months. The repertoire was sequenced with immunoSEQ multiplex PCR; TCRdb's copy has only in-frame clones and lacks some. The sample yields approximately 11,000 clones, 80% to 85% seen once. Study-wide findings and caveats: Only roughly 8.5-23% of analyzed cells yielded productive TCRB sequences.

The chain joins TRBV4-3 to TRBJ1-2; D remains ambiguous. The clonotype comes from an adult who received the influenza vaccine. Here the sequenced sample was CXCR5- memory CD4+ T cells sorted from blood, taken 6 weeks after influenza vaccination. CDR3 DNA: TGCGCCAGCAGCCAAGAAGGTCCGGTTAACTATGGCTACACCTTC. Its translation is CASSQEGPVNYGYTF.